The entry below describes one T cell receptor (beta chain). The data belong to a study of blood T cell repertoires in COVID-19. Study-level information: The United States, Italy and Spain provided the acute and convalescent COVID-19 samples.

Everyone who took part was 18 to 89 years old, and they came from about two dozen US areas. Which cohort a participant joined came from the clinical history participants gave. Original data processing: Scientists estimated how many nucleated cells there were by amplifying reference gene primers. Produced via immunoSEQ multiplex PCR; TCRdb's table is partial and in-frame only. Clonal size and the V and J genes are those of that table, whereas D and trimming came from the DNA. The sample includes under 250,000 clones, about 86% of them seen just once. The length of the CDR3 is 12 residues. V lost 6 bases, J lost 12 bases, and 15 bases lay in between. Germline CDR1 and CDR2: MDHEN and SYDVKM.

Sequencing used PBMCs or T cells enriched from blood (not recorded which). This sequence joins TRBV28 and TRBJ1-5; D is unclear. This TCR was sampled from a woman between 50 and 59 years old with acute COVID-19. CDR3 sequence reads: CASSAPHKFQHF. For the CDR3, the DNA is TGTGCCAGCAGCGCACCACATAAATTCCAGCATTTT.